This TCR beta chain was documented in a study of blood T cell repertoires in COVID-19 (dated by TCRdb to 2018 to 2020). Some background on the complete study: Samples from collaborators originated in the United States, Italy and Spain and spanned both the acute and convalescent phases of COVID-19. The material from the prospective study consisted of cDNA or gDNA derived from T cells, B-cell-depleted T cells, or PBMCs. The dataset comprised deeply sampled blood TCRbeta repertoires from subjects exposed to, actively infected with, or recovered from COVID-19. The repertoires were released in a freely available public database meant as a resource for research on the immune response to SARS-CoV-2. The samples were drawn from two sources: the first 160 participants of the ongoing ImmuneRACE study, and 1,000 to 1,500 subjects contributed by 6 global collaborators. Nearly every sample came with metadata listing a de-identified subject ID, COVID-19 status, age in years and sex. HLA class I and class II types, where available, came from metadata supplied by the sample provider rather than from assay-based typing. The study at large found these results: How much clinical and demographic metadata was included differed by source and by participant, and the metadata was provided uncurated.

Points on this clone: Its antigen is still unknown. Per-base quality was not reported, and no clone a single base away is much larger than it.

TCRbeta CDR3 regions were amplified from genomic DNA using the immunoSEQ Assay, a bias-controlled multiplex PCR. Regarding the original processing steps: Nucleated cell counts per sample were estimated from amplification of reference gene primers within the assay. To quantify the absolute abundance of each unique TCRbeta CDR3 rearrangement, sequence reads were collapsed and filtered. For each sample, productive Simpson clonality was calculated by taking the square root of Simpson's diversity index across productive rearrangements. TCRdb carries this immuneACCESS record with in-frame sequences only. Its versions omit some clonotypes, under half of them owing to an unresolved V gene in the studies checked, with the rest unexplained. That table is the source of V, J and clone size, and D and trimming were worked out from the DNA. The sample table shows more than 85,000 clones, and roughly 90% are seen once. Clones ranked in the top ten supply around 2% of the sample.

Its CDR3 holds 18 amino acids, cysteine through phenylalanine. Kept here is only the CDR3 DNA, which spans 54 bases and is read in frame from base 1. As encoded in the germline V gene, CDR1 is MGHRA while CDR2 is YSYEKL. Deletion took 0 bases off V and 9 bases off J, with a span of 24 bases between the germline ends. At one collaborating source in Seattle, patients were enrolled during active infection and were followed longitudinally through the course of disease. Collaborating institutions collected whole blood in K2EDTA tubes following their own protocols. Collaborator samples were shipped for TCRbeta analysis as frozen whole blood, isolated PBMCs, or DNA extracted from either sample type.

This TCR derives from a woman aged 45-60 years with COVID-19, enrolled during active disease. The sample consisted of peripheral blood. This chain is built from TRBV4-1 and TRBJ1-5; no D gene call is confident. The CDR3 here reads CASSQDLGGWTSSRPQHF. The nucleotide sequence is TGCGCCAGCAGCCAAGATCTGGGAGGTTGGACTAGTTCGCGGCCCCAGCATTTT.